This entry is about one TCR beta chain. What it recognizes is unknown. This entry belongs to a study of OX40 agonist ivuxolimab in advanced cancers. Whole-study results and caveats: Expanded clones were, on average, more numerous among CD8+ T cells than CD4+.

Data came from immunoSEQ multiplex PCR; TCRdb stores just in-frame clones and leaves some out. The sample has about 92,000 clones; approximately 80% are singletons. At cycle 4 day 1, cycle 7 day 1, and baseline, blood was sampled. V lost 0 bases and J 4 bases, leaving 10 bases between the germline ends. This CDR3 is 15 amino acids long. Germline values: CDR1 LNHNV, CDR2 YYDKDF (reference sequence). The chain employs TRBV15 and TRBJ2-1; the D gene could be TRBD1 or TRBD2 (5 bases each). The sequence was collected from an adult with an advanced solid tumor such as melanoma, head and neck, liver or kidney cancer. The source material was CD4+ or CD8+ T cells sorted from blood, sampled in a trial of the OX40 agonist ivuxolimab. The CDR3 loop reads CATSRDGAGYNEQFF. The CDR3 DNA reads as TGTGCCACCAGCAGAGATGGGGCGGGTTACAATGAGCAGTTCTTC.